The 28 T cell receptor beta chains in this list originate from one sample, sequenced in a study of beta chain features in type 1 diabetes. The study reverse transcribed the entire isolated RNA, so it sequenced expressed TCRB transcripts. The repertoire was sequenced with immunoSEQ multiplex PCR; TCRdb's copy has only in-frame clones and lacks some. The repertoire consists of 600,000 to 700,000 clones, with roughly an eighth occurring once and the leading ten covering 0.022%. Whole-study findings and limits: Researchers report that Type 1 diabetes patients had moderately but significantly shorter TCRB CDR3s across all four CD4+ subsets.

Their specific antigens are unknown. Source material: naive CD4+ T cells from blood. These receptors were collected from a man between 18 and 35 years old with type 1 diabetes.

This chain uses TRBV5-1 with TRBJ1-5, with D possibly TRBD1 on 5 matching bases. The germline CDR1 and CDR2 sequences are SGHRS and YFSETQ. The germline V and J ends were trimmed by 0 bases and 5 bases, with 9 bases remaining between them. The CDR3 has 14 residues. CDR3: CASSLEWGDQPQHF. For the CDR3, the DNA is TGCGCCAGCAGCTTGGAATGGGGGGATCAGCCCCAGCATTTT.

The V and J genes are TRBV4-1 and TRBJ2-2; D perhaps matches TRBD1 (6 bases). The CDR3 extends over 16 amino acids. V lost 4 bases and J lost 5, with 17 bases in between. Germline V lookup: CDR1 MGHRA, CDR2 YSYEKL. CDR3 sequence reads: CASSPLGQGSTGELFF. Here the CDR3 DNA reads TGCGCCAGCAGCCCTCTGGGGCAGGGGAGTACCGGGGAGCTGTTTTTT.

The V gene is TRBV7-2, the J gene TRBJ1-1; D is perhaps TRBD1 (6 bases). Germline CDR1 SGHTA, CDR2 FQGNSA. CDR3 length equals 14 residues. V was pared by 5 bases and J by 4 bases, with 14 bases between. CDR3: CASSPLQGLTEAFF. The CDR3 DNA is TGTGCCAGCAGCCCTTTACAGGGTCTCACTGAAGCTTTCTTT.

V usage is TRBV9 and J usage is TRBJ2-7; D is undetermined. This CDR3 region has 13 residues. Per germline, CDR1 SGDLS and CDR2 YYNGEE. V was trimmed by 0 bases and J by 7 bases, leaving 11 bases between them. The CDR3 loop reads CASSVGPMGEQYF. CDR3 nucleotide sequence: TGTGCCAGCAGCGTAGGACCGATGGGGGAGCAGTACTTC.

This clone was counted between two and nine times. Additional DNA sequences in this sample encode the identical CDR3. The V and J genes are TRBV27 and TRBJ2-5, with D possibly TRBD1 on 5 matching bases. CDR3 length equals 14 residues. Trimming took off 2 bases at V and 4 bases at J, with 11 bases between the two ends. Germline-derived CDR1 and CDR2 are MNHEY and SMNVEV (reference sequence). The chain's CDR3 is CASSLGQGRETQYF. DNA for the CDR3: TGTGCCAGCAGTTTAGGGCAGGGCCGAGAGACCCAGTACTTC.

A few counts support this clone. In nucleotides, the CDR3 is TGTGCCAGCAGTCGGCAGGGTTGGCAGCCCCAGCATTTT. Protein product: CASSRQGWQPQHF. The chain joins TRBV28 to TRBJ1-5; perhaps TRBD1 as D (5 bases). The CDR3 sequence is 13 residues long. Trimming removed 5 bases from V and 7 bases from J, with 12 bases in between. Germline V CDR1 and CDR2: MDHEN, SYDVKM.

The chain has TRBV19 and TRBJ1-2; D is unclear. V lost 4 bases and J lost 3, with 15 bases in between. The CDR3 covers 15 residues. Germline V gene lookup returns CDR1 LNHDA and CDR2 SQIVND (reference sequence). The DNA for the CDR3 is TGTGCCAGTAGTACCCTGATGACCAGAGACTATGGCTACACCTTC. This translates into CASSTLMTRDYGYTF.

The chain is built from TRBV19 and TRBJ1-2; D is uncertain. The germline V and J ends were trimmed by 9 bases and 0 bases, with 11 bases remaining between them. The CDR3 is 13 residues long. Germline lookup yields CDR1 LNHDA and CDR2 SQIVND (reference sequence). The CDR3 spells CASRMQSNYGYTF. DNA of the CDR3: TGTGCCAGCCGTATGCAGTCTAACTATGGCTACACCTTC.

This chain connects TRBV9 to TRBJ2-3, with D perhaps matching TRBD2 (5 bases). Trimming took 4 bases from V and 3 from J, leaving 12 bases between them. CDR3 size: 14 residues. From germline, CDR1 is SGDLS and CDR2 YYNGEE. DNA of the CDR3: TGTGCCAGCAGCCTTCGGACGGGAACAGATACGCAGTATTTT. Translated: CASSLRTGTDTQYF.

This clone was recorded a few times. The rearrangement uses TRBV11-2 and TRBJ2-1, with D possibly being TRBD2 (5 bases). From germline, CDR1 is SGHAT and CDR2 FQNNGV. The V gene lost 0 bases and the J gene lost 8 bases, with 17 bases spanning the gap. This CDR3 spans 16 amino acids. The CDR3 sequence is CASSLDSPLAVYEQFF. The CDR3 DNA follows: TGTGCCAGCAGCTTAGATTCCCCTCTAGCAGTCTATGAGCAGTTCTTC.

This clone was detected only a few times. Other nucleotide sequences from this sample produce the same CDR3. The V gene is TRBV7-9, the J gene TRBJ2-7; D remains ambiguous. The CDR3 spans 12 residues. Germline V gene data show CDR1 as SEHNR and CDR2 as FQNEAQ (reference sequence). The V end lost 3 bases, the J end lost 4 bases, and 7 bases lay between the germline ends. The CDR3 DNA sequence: TGTGCCAGCAGCTTGGCAACATACGAGCAGTACTTC. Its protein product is CASSLATYEQYF.

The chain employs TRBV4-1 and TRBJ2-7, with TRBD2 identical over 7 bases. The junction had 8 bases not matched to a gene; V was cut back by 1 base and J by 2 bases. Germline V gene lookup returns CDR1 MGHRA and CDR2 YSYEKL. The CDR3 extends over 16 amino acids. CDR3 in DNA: TGCGCCAGCAGCCAAGGCAGCGGGGCCGGCGCCTACGAGCAGTACTTC. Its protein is CASSQGSGAGAYEQYF.

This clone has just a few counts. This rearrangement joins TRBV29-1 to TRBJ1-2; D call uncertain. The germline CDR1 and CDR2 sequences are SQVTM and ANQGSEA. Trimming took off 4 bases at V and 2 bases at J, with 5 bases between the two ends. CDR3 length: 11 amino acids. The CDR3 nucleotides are TGCAGCGTTGGGGTGAACTATGGCTACACCTTC. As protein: CSVGVNYGYTF. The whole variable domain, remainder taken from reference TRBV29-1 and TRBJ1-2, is SAVISQKPSRDICQRGTSLTIQCQVDSQVTMMFWYRQQPGQSLTLIATANQGSEATYESGFVIDKFPISRPNLTFSTLTVSNMSPEDSSIYLCSVGVNYGYTFGSGTRLTVV.

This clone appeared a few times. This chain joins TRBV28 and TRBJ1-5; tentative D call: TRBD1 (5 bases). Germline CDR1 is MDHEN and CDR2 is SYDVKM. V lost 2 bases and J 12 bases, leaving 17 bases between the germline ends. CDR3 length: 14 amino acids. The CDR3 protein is CASSLPGRQVVQHF. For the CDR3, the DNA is TGTGCCAGCAGTTTACCGGGACGGCAAGTGGTCCAGCATTTT.

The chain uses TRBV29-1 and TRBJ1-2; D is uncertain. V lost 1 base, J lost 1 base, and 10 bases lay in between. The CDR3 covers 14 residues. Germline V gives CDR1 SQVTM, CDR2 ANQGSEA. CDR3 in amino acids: CSVEGRGINYGYTF. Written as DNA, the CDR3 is TGCAGCGTTGAAGGTCGTGGGATTAACTATGGCTACACCTTC.

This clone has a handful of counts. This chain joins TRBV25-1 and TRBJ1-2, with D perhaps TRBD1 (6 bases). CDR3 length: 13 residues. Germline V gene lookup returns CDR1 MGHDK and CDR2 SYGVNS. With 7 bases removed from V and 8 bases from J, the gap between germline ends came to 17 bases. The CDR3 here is CASTKFSGEGYTF. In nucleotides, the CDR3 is TGTGCCAGCACCAAATTCTCAGGGGAAGGCTACACCTTC.

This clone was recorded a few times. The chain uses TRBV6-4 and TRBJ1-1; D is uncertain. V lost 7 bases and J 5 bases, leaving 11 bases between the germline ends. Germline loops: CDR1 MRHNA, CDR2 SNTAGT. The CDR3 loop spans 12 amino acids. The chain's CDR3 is CASIPRSTEAFF. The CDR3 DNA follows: TGTGCCAGCATTCCCAGGTCAACTGAAGCTTTCTTT.

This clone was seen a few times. This chain's CDR3 is CASAGSRAPPRGYTF. The DNA for the CDR3 is TGTGCCAGCGCCGGCTCGAGGGCCCCGCCTCGGGGCTACACCTTC. This chain uses TRBV28 with TRBJ1-2; no firm D call. Germline values: CDR1 MDHEN, CDR2 SYDVKM. V was shortened by 8 bases and J by 8 bases, with 24 bases between the two germline ends. CDR3 length equals 15 residues.

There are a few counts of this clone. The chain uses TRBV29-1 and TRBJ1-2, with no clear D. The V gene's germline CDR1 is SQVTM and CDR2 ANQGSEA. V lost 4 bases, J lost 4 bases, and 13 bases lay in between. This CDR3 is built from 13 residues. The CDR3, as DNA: TGCAGCGTTGTAGAAGTGGCTGGCTATGGCTACACCTTC. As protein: CSVVEVAGYGYTF.

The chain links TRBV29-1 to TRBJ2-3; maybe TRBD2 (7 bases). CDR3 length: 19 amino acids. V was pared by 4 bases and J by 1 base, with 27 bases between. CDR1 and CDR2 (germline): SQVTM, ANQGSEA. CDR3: CSVGGRLGGGAGRTDTQYF. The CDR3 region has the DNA TGCAGCGTTGGAGGGCGTTTAGGGGGGGGCGCCGGTCGCACAGATACGCAGTATTTT.

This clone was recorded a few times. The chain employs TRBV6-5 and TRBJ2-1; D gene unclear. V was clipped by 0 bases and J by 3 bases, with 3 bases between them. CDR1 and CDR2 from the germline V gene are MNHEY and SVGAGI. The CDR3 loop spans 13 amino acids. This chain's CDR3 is CASSYSYYNEQFF. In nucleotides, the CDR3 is TGTGCCAGCAGTTACTCTTACTACAATGAGCAGTTCTTC.

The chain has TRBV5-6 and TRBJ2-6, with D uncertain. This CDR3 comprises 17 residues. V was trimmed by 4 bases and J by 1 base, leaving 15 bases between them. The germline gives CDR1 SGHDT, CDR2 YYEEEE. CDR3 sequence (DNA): TGTGCCAGCAGCCTTGGGCCTCCAACGTCTGGGGCCAACGTCCTGACTTTC. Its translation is CASSLGPPTSGANVLTF.

Here the CDR3 DNA reads TGTGCCAGCAGCACCACCCAGAGTACGGAGACCCAGTACTTC. This encodes CASSTTQSTETQYF. This chain connects TRBV7-9 to TRBJ2-5; D not certain. The CDR3 extends over 14 amino acids. The V end lost 5 bases, the J end lost 5 bases, and 15 bases lay between the germline ends. The germline V gene encodes CDR1 SEHNR and CDR2 FQNEAQ (reference sequence). Variable domain in full (rest from reference TRBV7-9 and TRBJ2-5): DTGVSQNPRHKITKRGQNVTFRCDPISEHNRLYWYRQTLGQGPEFLTYFQNEAQLEKSRLLSDRFSAERPKGSFSTLEIQRTEQGDSAMYLCASSTTQSTETQYFGPGTRLLVL.

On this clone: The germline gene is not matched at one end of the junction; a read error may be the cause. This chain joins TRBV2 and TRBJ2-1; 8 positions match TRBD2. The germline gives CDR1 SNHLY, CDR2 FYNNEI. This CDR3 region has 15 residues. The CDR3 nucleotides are TGTGCCAGCAGGGAAGACCGACTAGCGCGAAATGAGCAGTTCTTC. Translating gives CASREDRLARNEQFF.

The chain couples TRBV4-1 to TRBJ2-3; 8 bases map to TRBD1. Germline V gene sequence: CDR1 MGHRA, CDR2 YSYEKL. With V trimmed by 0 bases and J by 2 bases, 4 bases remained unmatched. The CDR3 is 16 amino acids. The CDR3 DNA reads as TGCGCCAGCAGCCAAGAGGGGACAGGCTACACAGATACGCAGTATTTT. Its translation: CASSQEGTGYTDTQYF.

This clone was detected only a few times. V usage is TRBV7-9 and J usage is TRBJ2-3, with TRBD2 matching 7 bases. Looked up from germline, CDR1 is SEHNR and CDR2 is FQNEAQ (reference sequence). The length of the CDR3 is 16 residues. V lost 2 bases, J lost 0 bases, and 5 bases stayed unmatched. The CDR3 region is CASSLKLAPSTDTQYF. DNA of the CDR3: TGTGCCAGCAGCTTAAAACTAGCGCCTAGCACAGATACGCAGTATTTT.

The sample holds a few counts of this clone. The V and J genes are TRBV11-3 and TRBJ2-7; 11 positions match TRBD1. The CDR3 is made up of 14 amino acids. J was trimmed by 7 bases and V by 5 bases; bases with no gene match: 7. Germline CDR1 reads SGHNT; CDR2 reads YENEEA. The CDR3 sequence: CASSPRTGGREQYF. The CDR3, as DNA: TGTGCCAGCAGCCCGCGGACAGGGGGCCGGGAGCAGTACTTC.

The CDR3: CASSLGEGMADSYEQYF. CDR3 nucleotides: TGTGCCAGCAGTTTGGGGGAGGGGATGGCTGACTCCTACGAGCAGTACTTC. This rearrangement joins TRBV27 to TRBJ2-7, with 7 bases identical to TRBD2. The V gene end was trimmed by 3 bases and the J gene end by 0 bases; junction bases not matched to a gene: 11. The CDR3 length is 17 residues. Germline V lookup: CDR1 MNHEY, CDR2 SMNVEV (reference sequence).